Listed below are T cell receptor beta chains from one sample, sequenced in a study of control samples from healthy donors and cancer patients. Sequencing was performed with immunoSEQ multiplex PCR; in TCRdb, only in-frame clones are kept and a portion is missing. The sample contains some 150,000 clones, roughly 95% of which appear only once. Material: blood. The receptors stem from a woman in her sixties in good health. Each CDR3 is given with its conserved first and last residue. A D gene is named only where the DNA matches it firmly. Clone size appears in some rows only: once, few, many, or a class for an expanded clone.

D gene	clone size	V gene	J gene	CDR3 DNA	CDR3 protein
.	.	TRBV27	TRBJ2-1	TGTGCCAGCAGTCAAAGGATGACGGGCCAGACCTACAATGAGCAGTTCTTC	CASSQRMTGQTYNEQFF
.	.	TRBV7-9	TRBJ1-2	TGTGCCAGCAGCTTAGGGGAGACAGTTTCAACGGGCTACACCTTC	CASSLGETVSTGYTF
.	.	TRBV5-6	TRBJ1-2	TGTGCCAGCAGCTTGGGAGGGGTTGGCTACACCTTC	CASSLGGVGYTF
.	few	TRBV19	TRBJ2-7	TGTGCCAGTAGTATGGACAGCGAATCCTACGAGCAGTACTTC	CASSMDSESYEQYF
.	.	TRBV5-1	TRBJ1-1	TGCGCCAGCAGCCGCAGGGGAGGATCGCCCGCTGAAGCTTTCTTT	CASSRRGGSPAEAFF
.	.	TRBV4-3	TRBJ1-1	TGCGCCAGCAGCCAACGGGGGGCCAACACTGAAGCTTTCTTT	CASSQRGANTEAFF
.	.	TRBV5-1	TRBJ1-2	TGCGCCAGCAGCTTGAGTTCCGGCTATGGCTACACCTTC	CASSLSSGYGYTF
TRBD2	.	TRBV4-2	TRBJ2-3	TGTGCCAGCAGCCAAGAGGCTAGCGGGGGGGCCTTGGATACGCAGTATTTT	CASSQEASGGALDTQYF
.	.	TRBV10-3	TRBJ1-2	TGTGCCATCAGTGAGTCCGTAGGGGCTAACTATGGCTACACCTTC	CAISESVGANYGYTF
TRBD1	.	TRBV6-4	TRBJ1-6	TGTGCCAGCAGTCTGACAGGGGCCTATAATTCACCCCTCCACTTT	CASSLTGAYNSPLHF
.	.	TRBV3-1/TRBV3-2	TRBJ1-1	TGTGCCAGCAGCCAAAATGGCGGGAACACTGAAGCTTTCTTT	CASSQNGGNTEAFF
TRBD1	.	TRBV10-3	TRBJ1-6	TGTGCCATCAGTGCGGGAGGGACAGGGTATAATTCACCCCTCCACTTT	CAISAGGTGYNSPLHF
TRBD2	.	TRBV7-3	TRBJ2-1	TGTGCCAGCAGTGTCGTGGCGGGGGGAATCTACAATGAGCAGTTCTTC	CASSVVAGGIYNEQFF
.	.	TRBV7-8	TRBJ1-5	TGTGCCAGCAGCTCGGGGAATCAGCCCCAGCATTTT	CASSSGNQPQHF
TRBD1	.	TRBV18	TRBJ2-2	TGTGCCAGCTCCGGACAGGTCGACACCGGGGAGCTGTTTTTT	CASSGQVDTGELFF
.	.	TRBV5-1	TRBJ1-4	TGCGCCAGCAGCATTGGACGGGATGAAAAACTGTTTTTT	CASSIGRDEKLFF
.	.	TRBV6-6	TRBJ1-1	TGTGCCAGCAGTTATGCAGGGACGGCCACTGAAGCTTTCTTT	CASSYAGTATEAFF
.	once	TRBV7-8	TRBJ1-3	TGTGCCAGCAGCTTAGTGGGGAATGGAAACACCATATATTTT	CASSLVGNGNTIYF
TRBD1	.	TRBV7-9	TRBJ1-5	TGTGCCAGCAGCCTGGAGGGACAGGTCTTAAGCAATCAGCCCCAGCATTTT	CASSLEGQVLSNQPQHF